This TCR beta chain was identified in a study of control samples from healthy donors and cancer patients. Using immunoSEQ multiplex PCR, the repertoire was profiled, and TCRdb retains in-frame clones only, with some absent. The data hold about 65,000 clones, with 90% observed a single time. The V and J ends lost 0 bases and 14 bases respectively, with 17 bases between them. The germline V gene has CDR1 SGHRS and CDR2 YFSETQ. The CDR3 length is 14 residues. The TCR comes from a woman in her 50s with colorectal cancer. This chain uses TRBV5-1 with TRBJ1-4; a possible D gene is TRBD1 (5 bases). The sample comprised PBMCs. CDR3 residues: CASSLANSGGILFF. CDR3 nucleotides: TGCGCCAGCAGCTTGGCTAACAGCGGGGGTATTCTGTTTTTT.